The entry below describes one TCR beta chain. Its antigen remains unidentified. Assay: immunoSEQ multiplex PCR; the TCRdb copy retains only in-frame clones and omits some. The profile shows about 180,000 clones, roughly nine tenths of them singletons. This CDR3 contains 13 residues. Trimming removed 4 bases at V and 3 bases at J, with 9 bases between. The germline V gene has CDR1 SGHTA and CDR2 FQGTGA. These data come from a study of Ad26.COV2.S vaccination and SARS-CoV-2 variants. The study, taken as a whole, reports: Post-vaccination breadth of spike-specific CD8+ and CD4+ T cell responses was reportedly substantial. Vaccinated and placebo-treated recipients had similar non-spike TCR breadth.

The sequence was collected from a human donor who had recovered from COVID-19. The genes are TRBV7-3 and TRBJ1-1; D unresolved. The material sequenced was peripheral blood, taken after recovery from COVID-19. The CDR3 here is CASSSGVDTEAFF. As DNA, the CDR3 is TGTGCCAGCAGCTCGGGTGTCGACACTGAAGCTTTCTTT.